This TCR beta chain was profiled in a study of blood T cells in healthy people across ages. Study outcomes and limitations: It was held that the diversity estimates obtained from one million T cells were underestimates.

Each sample used at least 7 million PBMCs. PCR was performed a second time for about 6 to 11 cycles using a sample-barcoded 5' primer and a J-beta primer mix. Each cDNA molecule carried a tag from a template-switch adaptor that contained 12 random nucleotides. TCRdb re-called the 5' RACE reads with MiXCR, one entry per CDR3 protein. This table has hundreds of thousands of distinct CDR3 sequences, around 20% appearing once. This clonotype has more than one count but fewer than ten. What it binds is not known. CDR3 length equals 11 residues. The germline V gene encodes CDR1 DFQATT and CDR2 SNEGSKA (reference sequence). V lost 8 bases and J 3 bases, leaving 10 bases between the germline ends.

Material for sequencing was blood. The sequence was obtained from a man aged 70 or older in good health. J is TRBJ1-1 and V is TRBV20-1; D is unresolved. The CDR3 region is CSLFSDTEAFF. The CDR3 DNA reads as TGCAGTCTGTTCTCGGACACTGAAGCTTTCTTT.